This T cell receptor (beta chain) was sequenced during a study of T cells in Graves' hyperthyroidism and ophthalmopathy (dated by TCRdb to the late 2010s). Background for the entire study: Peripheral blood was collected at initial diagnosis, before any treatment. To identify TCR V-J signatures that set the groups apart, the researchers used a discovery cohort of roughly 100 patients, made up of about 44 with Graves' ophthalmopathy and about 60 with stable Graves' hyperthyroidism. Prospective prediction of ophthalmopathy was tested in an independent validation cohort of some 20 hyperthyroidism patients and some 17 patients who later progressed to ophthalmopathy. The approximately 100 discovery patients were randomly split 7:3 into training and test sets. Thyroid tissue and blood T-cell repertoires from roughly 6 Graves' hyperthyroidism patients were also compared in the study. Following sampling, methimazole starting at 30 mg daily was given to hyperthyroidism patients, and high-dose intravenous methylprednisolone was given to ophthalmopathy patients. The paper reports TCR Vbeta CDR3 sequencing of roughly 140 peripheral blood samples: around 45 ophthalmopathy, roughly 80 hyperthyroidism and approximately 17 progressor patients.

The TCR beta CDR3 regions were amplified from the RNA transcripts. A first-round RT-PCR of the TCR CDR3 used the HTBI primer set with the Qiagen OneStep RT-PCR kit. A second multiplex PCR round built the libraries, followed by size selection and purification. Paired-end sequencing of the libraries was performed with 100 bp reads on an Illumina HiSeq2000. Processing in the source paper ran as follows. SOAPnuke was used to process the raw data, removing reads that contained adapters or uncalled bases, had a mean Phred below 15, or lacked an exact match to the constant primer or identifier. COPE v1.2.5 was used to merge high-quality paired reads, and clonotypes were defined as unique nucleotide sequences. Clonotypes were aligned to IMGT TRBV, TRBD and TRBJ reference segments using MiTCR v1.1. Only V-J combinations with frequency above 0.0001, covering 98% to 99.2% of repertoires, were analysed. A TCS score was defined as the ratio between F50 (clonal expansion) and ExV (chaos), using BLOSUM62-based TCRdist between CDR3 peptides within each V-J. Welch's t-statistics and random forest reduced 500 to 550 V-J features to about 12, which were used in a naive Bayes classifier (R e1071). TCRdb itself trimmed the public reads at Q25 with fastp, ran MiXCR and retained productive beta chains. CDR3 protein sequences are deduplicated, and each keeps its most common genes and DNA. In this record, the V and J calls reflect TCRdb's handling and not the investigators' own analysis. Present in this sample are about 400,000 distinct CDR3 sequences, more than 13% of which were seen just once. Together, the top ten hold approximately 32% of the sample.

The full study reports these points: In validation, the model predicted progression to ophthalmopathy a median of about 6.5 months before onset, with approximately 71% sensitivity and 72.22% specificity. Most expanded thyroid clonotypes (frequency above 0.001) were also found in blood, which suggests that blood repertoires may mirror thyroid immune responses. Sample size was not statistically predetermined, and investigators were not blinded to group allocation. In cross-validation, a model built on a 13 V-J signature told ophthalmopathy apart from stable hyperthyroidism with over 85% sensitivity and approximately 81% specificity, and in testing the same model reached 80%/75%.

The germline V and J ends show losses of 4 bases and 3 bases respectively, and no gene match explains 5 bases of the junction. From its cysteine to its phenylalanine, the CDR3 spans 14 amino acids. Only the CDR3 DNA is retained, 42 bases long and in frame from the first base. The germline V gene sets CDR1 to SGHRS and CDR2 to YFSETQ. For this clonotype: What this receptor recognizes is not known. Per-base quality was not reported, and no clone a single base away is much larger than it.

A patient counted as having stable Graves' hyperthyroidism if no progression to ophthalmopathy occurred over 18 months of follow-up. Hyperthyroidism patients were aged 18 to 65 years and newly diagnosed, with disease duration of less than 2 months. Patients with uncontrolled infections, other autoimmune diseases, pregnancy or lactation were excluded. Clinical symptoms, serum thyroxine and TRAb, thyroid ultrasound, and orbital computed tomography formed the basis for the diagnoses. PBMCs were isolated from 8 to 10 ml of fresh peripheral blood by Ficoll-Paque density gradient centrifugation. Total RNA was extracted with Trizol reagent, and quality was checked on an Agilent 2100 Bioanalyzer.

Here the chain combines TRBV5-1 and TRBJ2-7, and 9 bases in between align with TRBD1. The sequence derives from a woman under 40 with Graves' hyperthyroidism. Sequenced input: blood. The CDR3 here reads CASSEDRGFYEQYF. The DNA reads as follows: TGCGCCAGCAGCGAGGACAGGGGATTCTACGAGCAGTACTTC. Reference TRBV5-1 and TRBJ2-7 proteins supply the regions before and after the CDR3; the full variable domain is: KAGVTQTPRYLIKTRGQQVTLSCSPISGHRSVSWYQQTPGQGLQFLFEYFSETQRNKGNFPGRFSGRQFSNSRSEMNVSTLELGDSALYLCASSEDRGFYEQYFGPGTRLTVT.